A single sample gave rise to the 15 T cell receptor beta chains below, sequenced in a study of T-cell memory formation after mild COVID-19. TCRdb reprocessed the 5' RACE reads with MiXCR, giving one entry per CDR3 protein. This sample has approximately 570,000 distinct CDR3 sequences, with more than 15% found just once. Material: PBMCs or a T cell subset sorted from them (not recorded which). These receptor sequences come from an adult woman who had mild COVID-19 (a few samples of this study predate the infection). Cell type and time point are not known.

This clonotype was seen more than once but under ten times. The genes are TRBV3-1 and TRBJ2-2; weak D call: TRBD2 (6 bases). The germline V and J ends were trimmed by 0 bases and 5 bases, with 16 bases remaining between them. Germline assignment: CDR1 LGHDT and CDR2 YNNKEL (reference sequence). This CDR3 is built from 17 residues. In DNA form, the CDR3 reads TGTGCCAGCAGCCAAGATGCCCTCGCGGGGCAAACCGGGGAGCTGTTTTTT. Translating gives CASSQDALAGQTGELFF.

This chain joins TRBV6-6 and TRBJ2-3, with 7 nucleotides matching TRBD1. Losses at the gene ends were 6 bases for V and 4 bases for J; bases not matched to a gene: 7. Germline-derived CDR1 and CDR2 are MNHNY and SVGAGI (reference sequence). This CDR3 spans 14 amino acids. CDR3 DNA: TGTGCCAGCAGCGACAGGGATTGGGCAGATACGCAGTATTTT. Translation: CASSDRDWADTQYF.

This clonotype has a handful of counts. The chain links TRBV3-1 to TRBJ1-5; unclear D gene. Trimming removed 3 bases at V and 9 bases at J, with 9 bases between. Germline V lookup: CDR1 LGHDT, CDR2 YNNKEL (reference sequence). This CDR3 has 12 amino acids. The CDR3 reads CASSQPLGPQHF. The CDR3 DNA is TGTGCCAGCAGCCAGCCATTAGGGCCCCAGCATTTT.

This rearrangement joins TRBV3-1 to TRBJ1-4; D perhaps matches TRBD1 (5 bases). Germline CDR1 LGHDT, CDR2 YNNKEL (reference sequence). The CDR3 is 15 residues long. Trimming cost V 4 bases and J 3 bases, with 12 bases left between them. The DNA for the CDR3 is TGTGCCAGCAGCCCGAGGGGCCAGTCTAATGAAAAACTGTTTTTT. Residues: CASSPRGQSNEKLFF.

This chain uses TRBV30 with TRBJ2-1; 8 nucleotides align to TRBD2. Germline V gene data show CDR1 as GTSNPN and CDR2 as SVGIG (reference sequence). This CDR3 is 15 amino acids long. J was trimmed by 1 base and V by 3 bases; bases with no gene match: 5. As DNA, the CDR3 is TGTGCCTGGAGATCACGGGAGGGTTCCTACAATGAGCAGTTCTTC. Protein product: CAWRSREGSYNEQFF.

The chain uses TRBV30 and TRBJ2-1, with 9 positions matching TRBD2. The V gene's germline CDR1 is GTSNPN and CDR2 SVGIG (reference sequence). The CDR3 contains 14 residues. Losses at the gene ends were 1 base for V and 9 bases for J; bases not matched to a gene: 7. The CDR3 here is CAWSGASGNLEQFF. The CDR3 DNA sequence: TGTGCCTGGAGTGGGGCTAGCGGGAATCTTGAGCAGTTCTTC.

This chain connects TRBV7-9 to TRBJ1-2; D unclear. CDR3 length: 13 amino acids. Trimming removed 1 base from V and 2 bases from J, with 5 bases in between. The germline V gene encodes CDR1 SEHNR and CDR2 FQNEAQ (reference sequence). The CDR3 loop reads CASSLEDNYGYTF. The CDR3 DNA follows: TGTGCCAGCAGCTTAGAGGACAACTATGGCTACACCTTC.

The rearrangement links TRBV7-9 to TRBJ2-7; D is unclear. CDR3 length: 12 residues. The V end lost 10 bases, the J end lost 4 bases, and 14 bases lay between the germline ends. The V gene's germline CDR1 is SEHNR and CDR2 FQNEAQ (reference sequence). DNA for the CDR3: TGTGCCAACAGTCGCAGGTTGTACGAGCAGTACTTC. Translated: CANSRRLYEQYF.

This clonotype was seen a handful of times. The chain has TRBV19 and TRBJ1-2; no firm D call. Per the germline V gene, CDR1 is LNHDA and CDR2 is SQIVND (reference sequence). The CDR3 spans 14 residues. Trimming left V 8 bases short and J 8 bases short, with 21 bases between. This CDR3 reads CASHWTDPFVGYTF. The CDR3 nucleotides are TGTGCCAGTCACTGGACCGACCCCTTTGTCGGCTACACCTTC.

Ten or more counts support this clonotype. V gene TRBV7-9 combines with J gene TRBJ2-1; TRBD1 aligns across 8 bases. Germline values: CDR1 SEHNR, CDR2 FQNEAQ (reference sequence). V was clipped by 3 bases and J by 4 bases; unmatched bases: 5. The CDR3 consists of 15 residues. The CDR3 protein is CASSFQGATYNEQFF. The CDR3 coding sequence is TGTGCCAGCAGCTTTCAGGGGGCTACATACAATGAGCAGTTCTTC.

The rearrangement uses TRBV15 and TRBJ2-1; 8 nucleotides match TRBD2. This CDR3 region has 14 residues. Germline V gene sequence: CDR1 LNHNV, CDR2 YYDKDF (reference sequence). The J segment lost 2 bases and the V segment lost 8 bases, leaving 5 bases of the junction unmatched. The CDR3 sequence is CATGGLATYNEQFF. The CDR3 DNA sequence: TGTGCCACCGGAGGACTAGCAACCTACAATGAGCAGTTCTTC.

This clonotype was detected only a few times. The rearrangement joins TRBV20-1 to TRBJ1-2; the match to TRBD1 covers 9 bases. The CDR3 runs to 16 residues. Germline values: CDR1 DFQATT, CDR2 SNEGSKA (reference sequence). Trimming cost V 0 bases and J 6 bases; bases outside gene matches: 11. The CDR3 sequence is CSARDPTRTGDNGYTF. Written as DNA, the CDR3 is TGCAGTGCTAGAGATCCTACTAGGACAGGGGATAATGGCTACACCTTC.

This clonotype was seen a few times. The CDR3 DNA sequence: TGTGCCAGCTCACCCACCTCTGGTAGTGAGCAGTTCTTC. Residues: CASSPTSGSEQFF. The genes are TRBV18 and TRBJ2-1; D remains ambiguous. This CDR3 spans 13 amino acids. V lost 3 bases and J 9 bases, leaving 12 bases between the germline ends. Germline assignment: CDR1 KGHSH and CDR2 LQKENI.

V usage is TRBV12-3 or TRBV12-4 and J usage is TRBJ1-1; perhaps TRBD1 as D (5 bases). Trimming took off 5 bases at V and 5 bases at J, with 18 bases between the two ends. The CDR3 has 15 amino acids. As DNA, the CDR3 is TGTGCCAGCAGTCGGGACGGTGGCGCGGGGACTGAAGCTTTCTTT. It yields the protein CASSRDGGAGTEAFF.

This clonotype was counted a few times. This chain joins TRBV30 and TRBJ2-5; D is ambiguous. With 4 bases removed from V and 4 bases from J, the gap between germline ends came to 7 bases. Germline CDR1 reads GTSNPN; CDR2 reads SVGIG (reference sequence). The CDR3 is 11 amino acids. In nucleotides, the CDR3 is TGTGCCTGGACGGTTAGAGAGACCCAGTACTTC. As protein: CAWTVRETQYF.